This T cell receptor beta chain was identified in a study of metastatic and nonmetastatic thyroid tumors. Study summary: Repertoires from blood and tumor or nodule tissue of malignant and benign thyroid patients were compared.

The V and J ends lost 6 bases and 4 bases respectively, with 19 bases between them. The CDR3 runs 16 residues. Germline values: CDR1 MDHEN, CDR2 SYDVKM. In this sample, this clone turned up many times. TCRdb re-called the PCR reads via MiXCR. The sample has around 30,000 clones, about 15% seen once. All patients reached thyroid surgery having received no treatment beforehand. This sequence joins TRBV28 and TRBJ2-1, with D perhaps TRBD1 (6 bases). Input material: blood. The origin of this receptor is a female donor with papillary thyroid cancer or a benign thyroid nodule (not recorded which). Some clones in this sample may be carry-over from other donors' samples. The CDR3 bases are TGTGCCAGCAGCGACCCCCCAGGGGCAGGTTACAATGAGCAGTTCTTC. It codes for CASSDPPGAGYNEQFF.